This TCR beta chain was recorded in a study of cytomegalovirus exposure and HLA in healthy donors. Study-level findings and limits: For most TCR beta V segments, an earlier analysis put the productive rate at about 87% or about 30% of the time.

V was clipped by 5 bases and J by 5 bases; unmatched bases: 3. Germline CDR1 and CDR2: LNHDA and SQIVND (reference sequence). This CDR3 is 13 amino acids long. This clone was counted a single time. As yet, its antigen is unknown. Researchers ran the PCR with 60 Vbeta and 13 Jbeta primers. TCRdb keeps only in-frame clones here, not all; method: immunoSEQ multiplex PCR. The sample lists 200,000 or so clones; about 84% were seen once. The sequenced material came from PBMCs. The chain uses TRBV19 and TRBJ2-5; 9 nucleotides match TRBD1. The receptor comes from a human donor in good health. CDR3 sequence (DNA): TGTGCCAGTAGTGGGACAGGGCGGGAGACCCAGTACTTC. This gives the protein CASSGTGRETQYF. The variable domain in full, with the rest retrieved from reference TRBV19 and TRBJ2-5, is DGGITQSPKYLFRKEGQNVTLSCEQNLNHDAMYWYRQDPGQGLRLIYYSQIVNDFQKGDIAEGYSVSREKKESFPLTVTSAQKNPTAFYLCASSGTGRETQYFGPGTRLLVL.